This TCR beta chain was documented in a study of radiation and T cells in renal cell carcinoma. Stated time point: baseline pretreatment blood. Treatment noted: 15 Gy SBRT to primary tumor, nephrectomy 4 weeks later. Serial blood draws occurred at baseline and 2 and 4 weeks post-SBRT. Sequencing used immunoSEQ multiplex PCR; TCRdb keeps in-frame clones, though not all of them. The profile covers roughly 120,000 clones, with roughly 80% appearing a single time and around 3% taken by the ten largest. This CDR3 has 14 amino acids. The V gene end was trimmed by 1 base and the J gene end by 8 bases; junction bases not matched to a gene: 6. Looked up from germline, CDR1 is MNHEY and CDR2 is SVGAGI.

This rearrangement joins TRBV6-5 to TRBJ1-2; 8 nucleotides line up with TRBD1. Sequencing used blood, obtained from a patient whose treatment included radiotherapy and nephrectomy. This TCR derives from a woman aged 55-75 years with renal cell carcinoma. The DNA of the CDR3 is TGTGCCAGCAGTTACTACAGGGGGGCCGACGGCTACACCTTC. Translation: CASSYYRGADGYTF.